The 10 T cell receptor beta chains below were found in one sample sequenced in a study of regulatory T cells in long-lasting Graves disease. Library construction for TCR beta used iRepertoire HTBI primers and Arm-PCR of CDR3 regions. In TCRdb, the multiplex PCR reads were re-called with MiXCR into one record per CDR3 protein. The sample lists roughly 500,000 distinct CDR3 sequences, more than 10% occurring once. Time point reported: newly diagnosed GD, antithyroid drugs for less than 3 months. Extracted RNA from PBMCs served as the source of the TCR library. These data were likewise used in another study, on T cells in Graves' hyperthyroidism and ophthalmopathy.

The sequencing here drew on peripheral blood mononuclear cells (PBMCs), taken at new diagnosis, from a patient treated with antithyroid drugs. Receptors were obtained from a woman aged 25 to 39 with Graves disease.

In this sample, this clonotype turned up many times. V is TRBV12-3 or TRBV12-4 and J is TRBJ2-7; tentatively, D is TRBD1 (5 bases). The V end lost 9 bases, the J end lost 0 bases, and 15 bases lay between the germline ends. There are 14 residues in the CDR3. This CDR3 reads CASSRAPSSYEQYF. The CDR3 DNA reads TGTGCCAGTAGCAGGGCGCCCAGCTCCTACGAGCAGTACTTC.

Ten or more counts support this clonotype. The chain combines TRBV19 with TRBJ1-1; TRBD1 is a possible D gene (5 bases). This CDR3 spans 15 amino acids. V lost 2 bases and J 4 bases, leaving 14 bases between the germline ends. Germline assignment: CDR1 LNHDA and CDR2 SQIVND (reference sequence). The CDR3 nucleotides are TGTGCCAGTAGTATAAGGGGCAGGGAGGGCACTGAAGCTTTCTTT. Its translation: CASSIRGREGTEAFF.

The chain is built from TRBV28 and TRBJ2-1, with TRBD2 as a possible D gene (5 bases). The V end was cut by 6 bases, the J end by 6 bases, with 15 bases between. CDR1 is MDHEN, CDR2 SYDVKM, per germline. The CDR3 covers 14 residues. The CDR3 loop reads CASRETGEINEQFF. CDR3 nucleotides: TGTGCCAGCAGAGAGACCGGGGAGATCAATGAGCAGTTCTTC. The full variable domain, in which reference TRBV28 and TRBJ2-1 provide the parts outside the CDR3, is DVKVTQSSRYLVKRTGEKVFLECVQDMDHENMFWYRQDPGLGLRLIYFSYDVKMKEKGDIPEGYSVSREKKERFSLILESASTNQTSMYLCASRETGEINEQFFGPGTRLTVL.

At least ten counts were recorded for this clonotype. In DNA form, the CDR3 reads TGTGCCAGCAGCGTAGAGAGCCAGGTCCTGAACACTGAAGCTTTCTTT. Protein product: CASSVESQVLNTEAFF. The rearrangement joins TRBV9 to TRBJ1-1; D not resolved. CDR3 length: 16 residues. Germline-derived CDR1 and CDR2 are SGDLS and YYNGEE. The V gene lost 0 bases and the J gene lost 0 bases, with 12 bases spanning the gap.

In its sample, this clonotype was seen many times. The chain uses TRBV10-3 and TRBJ2-7, with TRBD2 matching 9 bases. This CDR3 has 13 residues. J was trimmed by 3 bases and V by 8 bases; bases with no gene match: 5. CDR1 is ENHRY, CDR2 SYGVKD, per germline. CDR3 sequence: CAIGTTSGYEQYF. CDR3 nucleotide sequence: TGTGCCATCGGGACGACTAGCGGCTACGAGCAGTACTTC.

There are many counts of this clonotype. The V call is TRBV10-3, the J call TRBJ2-7; tentatively, D is TRBD1 (6 bases). Germline V CDR1 and CDR2: ENHRY, SYGVKD. This CDR3 region has 16 residues. Trimming pared 4 bases from V and 5 bases from J, leaving 21 bases between. CDR3 amino acids: CAISGEGDNLPDEQYF. The CDR3 DNA reads as TGTGCCATCAGTGGGGAAGGGGACAATCTGCCCGACGAGCAGTACTTC.

At least ten counts were recorded for this clonotype. The chain joins TRBV2 to TRBJ1-5, with TRBD1 matching 7 bases. The CDR3 has 13 residues. The germline gives CDR1 SNHLY, CDR2 FYNNEI. J lost 5 bases, V lost 4 bases, and 2 bases had no gene match. This chain's CDR3 is CASSGDRDQPQHF. In DNA form, the CDR3 reads TGTGCCAGCAGTGGGGACAGAGATCAGCCCCAGCATTTT.

This chain connects TRBV11-3 to TRBJ1-4, with no clear D. Germline lookup yields CDR1 SGHNT and CDR2 YENEEA. The CDR3 runs 15 residues. The V and J ends lost 6 bases and 8 bases respectively, with 19 bases between them. The CDR3 here is CASSSGTAFPEKLFF. In DNA form, the CDR3 reads TGTGCCAGCAGTTCGGGAACGGCGTTTCCGGAAAAACTGTTTTTT.

Only a few counts were recorded for this clonotype. The rearrangement links TRBV3-1 to TRBJ1-1; no definite D call. CDR3 length: 13 residues. The V end was cut by 4 bases, the J end by 6 bases, with 12 bases between. Germline CDR1 reads LGHDT; CDR2 reads YNNKEL (reference sequence). The CDR3 reads CASSPTTISEAFF. CDR3 nucleotide sequence: TGTGCCAGCAGCCCCACAACCATATCTGAAGCTTTCTTT.

This clonotype was seen a few times. The chain has TRBV20-1 and TRBJ1-4; no definite D call. CDR3 size: 13 residues. Germline loops: CDR1 DFQATT, CDR2 SNEGSKA (reference sequence). Trimming took 3 bases from V and 8 from J, leaving 13 bases between them. This CDR3 is CSARGGDGEKLFF. For the CDR3, the DNA is TGCAGTGCTAGGGGTGGCGACGGGGAAAAACTGTTTTTT.